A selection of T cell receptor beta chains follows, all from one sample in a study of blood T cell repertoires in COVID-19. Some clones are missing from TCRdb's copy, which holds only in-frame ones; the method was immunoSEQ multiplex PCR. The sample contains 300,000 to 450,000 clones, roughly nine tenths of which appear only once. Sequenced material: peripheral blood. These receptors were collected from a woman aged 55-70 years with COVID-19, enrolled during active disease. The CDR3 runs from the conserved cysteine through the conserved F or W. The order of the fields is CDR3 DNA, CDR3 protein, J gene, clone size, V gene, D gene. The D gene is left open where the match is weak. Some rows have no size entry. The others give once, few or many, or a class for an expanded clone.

CDR3nt: TGTGCCAGCAGCTTAGGGGGCAACACTGAAGCTTTCTTT; CDR3aa: CASSLGGNTEAFF; j_gene: TRBJ1-1; abundance: once; v_gene: TRBV11-3; d_gene: -
CDR3nt: TGTGCCAGCTCAACCCAGGGAGGGGCAGATACGCAGTATTTT; CDR3aa: CASSTQGGADTQYF; j_gene: TRBJ2-3; abundance: -; v_gene: TRBV18; d_gene: TRBD2
CDR3nt: TGTGCCAGCAGCTTAGAATCCGTAGGGGGCAGGAGGAGAGGCTACACCTTC; CDR3aa: CASSLESVGGRRRGYTF; j_gene: TRBJ1-2; abundance: -; v_gene: TRBV7-8; d_gene: TRBD1
CDR3nt: TGCGCCAGCAGCCCCGGGACTTTTCAAGAGACCCAGTACTTC; CDR3aa: CASSPGTFQETQYF; j_gene: TRBJ2-5; abundance: -; v_gene: TRBV5-1; d_gene: -
CDR3nt: TGCAGCGTTTCATTGTACAATGAGCAGTTCTTC; CDR3aa: CSVSLYNEQFF; j_gene: TRBJ2-1; abundance: once; v_gene: TRBV29-1; d_gene: -
CDR3nt: TGCGCCAGCAGCCAAGCCGGGGGGGGGCCGAGCTATGGCTACACCTTC; CDR3aa: CASSQAGGGPSYGYTF; j_gene: TRBJ1-2; abundance: -; v_gene: TRBV4-1; d_gene: -
CDR3nt: TGTGCCAGCAGCAAAGAACTATCGGGGACACCCGGCAATCAGCCCCAGCATTTT; CDR3aa: CASSKELSGTPGNQPQHF; j_gene: TRBJ1-5; abundance: few; v_gene: TRBV21-1; d_gene: -
CDR3nt: TGTGCCGGTCAAGACAGGGGACAAAACACCATATATTTT; CDR3aa: CAGQDRGQNTIYF; j_gene: TRBJ1-3; abundance: -; v_gene: TRBV6-5; d_gene: TRBD1
CDR3nt: TGTGCCAGCAGCCAAGCGGGGTCCCCAAAGAATGGCTACACCTTC; CDR3aa: CASSQAGSPKNGYTF; j_gene: TRBJ1-2; abundance: once; v_gene: TRBV3-1/TRBV3-2; d_gene: -
CDR3nt: TGTGCCAGCAAACCCCCCGACAGTTACGCTGAAGCTTTCTTT; CDR3aa: CASKPPDSYAEAFF; j_gene: TRBJ1-1; abundance: -; v_gene: TRBV28; d_gene: -
CDR3nt: TGCGCCAGCAGCCAAGTCCCAGTGGGCTTAGAAAAACTGTTTTTT; CDR3aa: CASSQVPVGLEKLFF; j_gene: TRBJ1-4; abundance: -; v_gene: TRBV4-1; d_gene: -
CDR3nt: TGTGCCAGCAGTCTCAGCGGGGGGGGCACAGATACGCAGTATTTT; CDR3aa: CASSLSGGGTDTQYF; j_gene: TRBJ2-3; abundance: -; v_gene: TRBV3-1/TRBV3-2; d_gene: TRBD2
CDR3nt: TGTGCCAGCAGTGATCCGGAGAGCTCTGGGGCCAACGTCCTGACTTTC; CDR3aa: CASSDPESSGANVLTF; j_gene: TRBJ2-6; abundance: -; v_gene: TRBV6-1; d_gene: -
CDR3nt: TGTGCCAGCAGCGCCGGGAGACAGGGGGGTCAGCCCCAGCATTTT; CDR3aa: CASSAGRQGGQPQHF; j_gene: TRBJ1-5; abundance: -; v_gene: TRBV6-5; d_gene: TRBD1
CDR3nt: TGTGCCAGCAGTGATGCAGGGCCGATTGAAGCTTTCTTT; CDR3aa: CASSDAGPIEAFF; j_gene: TRBJ1-1; abundance: -; v_gene: TRBV2; d_gene: -
CDR3nt: TGTGCCAGCAGCTTAGAGGGGGGGGTAAAAGAGACCCAGTACTTC; CDR3aa: CASSLEGGVKETQYF; j_gene: TRBJ2-5; abundance: -; v_gene: TRBV7-2; d_gene: -
CDR3nt: TGTGCCAGCAGCCCAAACAGGGCTGGAAACACCATATATTTT; CDR3aa: CASSPNRAGNTIYF; j_gene: TRBJ1-3; abundance: -; v_gene: TRBV3-1/TRBV3-2; d_gene: -
CDR3nt: TGTGCCAGTAGACGGACAGGGTCTAATGAAAAACTGTTTTTT; CDR3aa: CASRRTGSNEKLFF; j_gene: TRBJ1-4; abundance: -; v_gene: TRBV19; d_gene: TRBD1
CDR3nt: TGTGCCAGCAGCGTAGCTTTAGCGGGGTACAATGAGCAGTTCTTC; CDR3aa: CASSVALAGYNEQFF; j_gene: TRBJ2-1; abundance: once; v_gene: TRBV9; d_gene: TRBD2
CDR3nt: TGTGCCAGCAGTCGCGACCATAGGGGGCGCGATGAAAAACTGTTTTTT; CDR3aa: CASSRDHRGRDEKLFF; j_gene: TRBJ1-4; abundance: -; v_gene: TRBV27; d_gene: TRBD1
CDR3nt: TGTGCCACCAGCGTCGGACTTAATTTCGACGAGCAGTACTTC; CDR3aa: CATSVGLNFDEQYF; j_gene: TRBJ2-7; abundance: -; v_gene: TRBV15; d_gene: -
CDR3nt: TGTGCCTGGGACCGGGACAGGGAGGTCCTTAACAATTCACCCCTCCACTTT; CDR3aa: CAWDRDREVLNNSPLHF; j_gene: TRBJ1-6; abundance: -; v_gene: TRBV30; d_gene: TRBD1